This TCR beta chain was captured by sequencing in a study of blood T cell repertoires in COVID-19. For the study at large: Spain, Italy and the United States supplied samples that represented acute and convalescent COVID-19. The analysed material was cDNA or gDNA that came from T cells, B-cell-depleted T cells, or PBMCs.

The CDR3 runs to 16 residues. Germline CDR1 is LNHNV and CDR2 is YYDKDF (reference sequence). The J segment lost 6 bases and the V segment lost 3 bases, leaving 3 bases of the junction unmatched. Original processing notes: Quantification of nucleated cells was approximated via reference gene primer amplification. Assay: immunoSEQ multiplex PCR; the TCRdb copy retains only in-frame clones and omits some. That table gives V, J and clone size, and the DNA gave D and trimming. The sample shows about 340,000 clones, roughly 89% of them seen only once. This receptor was taken from a woman aged 18 to 35 who had recovered from COVID-19. The sequenced sample consisted of peripheral blood. V usage is TRBV15 and J usage is TRBJ2-2, with TRBD2 identical over 14 bases. The CDR3 is CATSRTSGRDPGELFF. As DNA, the CDR3 is TGTGCCACCAGCAGGACTAGCGGGAGGGATCCCGGGGAGCTGTTTTTT.